This T cell receptor (beta chain) was captured in a study of brain metastases from non-small cell lung cancer. The study, taken as a whole, reports: TCR repertoires overlapped largely between brain metastases and matched primaries. In about 62% of brain metastases, T-cell clones were expanded compared with matched primary tumors. Brain metastases had lower T-cell infiltration than primary tumors.

Trimming cost V 1 base and J 3 bases, with 6 bases left between them. Germline CDR1 reads SEHNR; CDR2 reads FQNEAQ (reference sequence). CDR3 length: 13 residues. Using immunoSEQ multiplex PCR, the repertoire was profiled, and TCRdb retains in-frame clones only, with some absent. The table has around 1,800 clones, around 80% seen once. Turning to this clone: Its antigen is as yet unknown.

The clonotype comes from a donor at least 40 years old with non-small cell lung cancer. The sample was primary lung tumor tissue. J is TRBJ1-2 and V is TRBV7-9; the D gene is possibly TRBD1 (6 bases). CDR3 in amino acids: CASSLGTDYGYTF. CDR3 DNA: TGTGCCAGCAGCTTAGGGACAGACTATGGCTACACCTTC.